Each of the 10 T cell receptor beta chains below was sequenced from the same sample in a study of patients and donors after allogeneic stem cell transplantation. TCRdb analysed the RT-PCR reads with MiXCR anew, one entry per CDR3 protein. The sample has about 230,000 distinct CDR3 sequences, less than 15% seen once. Specimen: blood, either unsorted or a sorted T cell fraction (not recorded which). These receptors were collected from a human donor who was either an allogeneic HSCT recipient or a stem cell or donor lymphocyte infusion donor (not recorded which). It is not recorded whose cells these are; they may come from a transplant donor.

This clonotype was counted many times. V usage is TRBV5-1 and J usage is TRBJ2-2; 9 nucleotides line up with TRBD1. In germline, CDR1 is SGHRS, CDR2 YFSETQ. Unmatched junction bases numbered 8, after V lost 5 bases and J lost 6 bases. This CDR3 is built from 15 residues. CDR3 DNA sequence: TGCGCCAGCAGAGGGGGACAGGGAAGCGCCGGGGAGCTGTTTTTT. This codes for CASRGGQGSAGELFF.

V usage is TRBV5-1 and J usage is TRBJ2-3, with 9 bases matching TRBD2. V shed 3 bases, J shed 2 bases, and the junction held 4 bases outside the gene matches. The germline gives CDR1 SGHRS, CDR2 YFSETQ. There are 15 residues in the CDR3. This CDR3 is CASSSGLAVTDTQYF. The CDR3 bases are TGCGCCAGCAGCTCGGGACTAGCTGTCACAGATACGCAGTATTTT.

The CDR3 DNA reads as TGTGCCAGCTCACCACCAGGGTATTCCAAAAACATTCAGTACTTC. It encodes CASSPPGYSKNIQYF. The gene calls are TRBV18 and TRBJ2-4; D call uncertain. CDR3 length: 15 residues. Germline V CDR1 and CDR2: KGHSH, LQKENI. V shed 0 bases and J shed 2 bases, with 8 bases lying between them. The full variable domain, in which reference TRBV18 and TRBJ2-4 provide the parts outside the CDR3, is NAGVMQNPRHLVRRRGQEARLRCSPMKGHSHVYWYRQLPEEGLKFMVYLQKENIIDESGMPKERFSAEFPKEGPSILRIQQVVRGDSAAYFCASSPPGYSKNIQYFGAGTRLSVL.

This clonotype occurred many times. This rearrangement joins TRBV29-1 to TRBJ1-2; 8 nucleotides align to TRBD1. The germline V gene encodes CDR1 SQVTM and CDR2 ANQGSEA. The CDR3 is 13 amino acids. The junction had 2 bases not matched to a gene; V was cut back by 1 base and J by 4 bases. Here the CDR3 DNA reads TGCAGCGTTGAAGGCAGGGGGCTCTATGGCTACACCTTC. This codes for CSVEGRGLYGYTF.

This clonotype was seen at least ten times. The chain is built from TRBV5-1 and TRBJ2-3, with 11 nucleotides matching TRBD2. This CDR3 has 16 amino acids. From germline, CDR1 is SGHRS and CDR2 YFSETQ. V lost 4 bases and J lost 5; bases outside the gene matches: 9. CDR3 protein: CASSLSGGAIRDTQYF. CDR3 DNA sequence: TGCGCCAGCAGCCTTAGCGGGGGGGCGATTCGAGATACGCAGTATTTT.

This clonotype was seen ten or more times. The V and J genes are TRBV12-3 or TRBV12-4 and TRBJ2-3; possible D gene TRBD2, 7 bases. Trimming cost V 1 base and J 3 bases, with 11 bases left between them. The CDR3 is made up of 15 amino acids. The CDR3 region has the DNA TGTGCCAGCAGTTTAGGGGGGGGCCGAACAGATACGCAGTATTTT. As protein: CASSLGGGRTDTQYF.

This clonotype was recorded many times. This chain joins TRBV7-2 and TRBJ1-6; D remains ambiguous. V was trimmed by 2 bases and J by 2 bases, leaving 10 bases between them. Germline V gene sequence: CDR1 SGHTA, CDR2 FQGNSA. The CDR3 spans 16 residues. The CDR3, as DNA: TGTGCCAGCAGCTTATACAGCAACCCCTATAATTCACCCCTCCACTTT. It codes for CASSLYSNPYNSPLHF.

This clonotype was found a few times. Here the CDR3 reads CSANVLSGSNQPQHF. As DNA, the CDR3 is TGCAGTGCTAACGTCCTCTCGGGTAGCAATCAGCCCCAGCATTTT. V usage is TRBV20-1 and J usage is TRBJ1-5; D ambiguous. CDR3 length: 15 amino acids. CDR1 DFQATT and CDR2 SNEGSKA come from the germline V gene (reference sequence). V was pared by 4 bases and J by 0 bases, with 13 bases between.

This clonotype was counted many times. For the CDR3, the DNA is TGTGCCAGCAGCTTAAGGACCGGGACAGGGGCTTCACCCCTCCACTTT. Its translation is CASSLRTGTGASPLHF. The genes are TRBV11-2 and TRBJ1-6, with 10 nucleotides matching TRBD1. The junction had 7 bases not matched to a gene; V was cut back by 2 bases and J by 9 bases. Germline V gene lookup returns CDR1 SGHAT and CDR2 FQNNGV. The CDR3 spans 16 residues.

CDR3 sequence reads: CASSLKSGTSWFF. Here the CDR3 DNA reads TGTGCCAGCAGCCTAAAATCCGGGACTAGCTGGTTCTTC. This rearrangement joins TRBV3-1 to TRBJ2-1, with 9 bases aligning to TRBD2. Germline assignment: CDR1 LGHDT and CDR2 YNNKEL (reference sequence). The CDR3 is 13 residues long. The junction had 10 bases not matched to a gene; V was cut back by 4 bases and J by 15 bases.